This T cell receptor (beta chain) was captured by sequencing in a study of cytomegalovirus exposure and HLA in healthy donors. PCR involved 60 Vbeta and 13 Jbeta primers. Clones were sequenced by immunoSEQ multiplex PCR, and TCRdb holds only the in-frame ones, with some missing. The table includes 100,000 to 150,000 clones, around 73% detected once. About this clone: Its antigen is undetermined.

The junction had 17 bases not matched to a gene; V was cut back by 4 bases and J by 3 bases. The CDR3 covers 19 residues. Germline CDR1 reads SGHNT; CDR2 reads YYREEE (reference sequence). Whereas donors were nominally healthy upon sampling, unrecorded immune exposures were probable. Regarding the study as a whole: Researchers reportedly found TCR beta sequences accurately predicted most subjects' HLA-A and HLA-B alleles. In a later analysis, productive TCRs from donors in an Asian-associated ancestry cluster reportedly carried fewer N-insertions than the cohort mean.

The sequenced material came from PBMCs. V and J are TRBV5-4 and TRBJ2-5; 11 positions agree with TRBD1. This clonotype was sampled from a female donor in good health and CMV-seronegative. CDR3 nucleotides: TGTGCCAGCAGCCACCCGTTCGGGACAGGGGGTTTTATCGAAGAGACCCAGTACTTC. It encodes CASSHPFGTGGFIEETQYF.